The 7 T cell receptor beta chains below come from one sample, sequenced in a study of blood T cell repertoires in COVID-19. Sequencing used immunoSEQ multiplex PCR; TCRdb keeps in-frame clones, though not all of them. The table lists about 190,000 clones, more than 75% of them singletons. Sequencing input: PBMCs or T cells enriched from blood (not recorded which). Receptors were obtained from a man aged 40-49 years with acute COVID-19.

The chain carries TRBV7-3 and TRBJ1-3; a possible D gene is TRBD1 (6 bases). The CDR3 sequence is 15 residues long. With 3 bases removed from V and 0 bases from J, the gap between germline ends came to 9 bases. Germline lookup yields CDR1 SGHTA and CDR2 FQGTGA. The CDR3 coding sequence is TGTGCCAGCAGCTTCCTGGACAGCTCTGGAAACACCATATATTTT. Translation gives CASSFLDSSGNTIYF.

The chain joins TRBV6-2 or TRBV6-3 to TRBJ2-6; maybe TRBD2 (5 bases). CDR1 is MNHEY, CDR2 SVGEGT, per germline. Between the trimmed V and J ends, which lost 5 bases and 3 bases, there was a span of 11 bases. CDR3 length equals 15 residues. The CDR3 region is CASSPGVDGANVLTF. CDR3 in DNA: TGTGCCAGCAGTCCCGGGGTGGATGGGGCCAACGTCCTGACTTTC.

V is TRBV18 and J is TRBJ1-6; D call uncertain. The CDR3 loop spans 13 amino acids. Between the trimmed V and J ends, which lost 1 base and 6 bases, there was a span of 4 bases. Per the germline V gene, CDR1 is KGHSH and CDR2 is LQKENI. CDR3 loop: CASSPQPNSPLHF. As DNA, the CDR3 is TGTGCCAGCTCACCACAGCCTAATTCACCCCTCCACTTT. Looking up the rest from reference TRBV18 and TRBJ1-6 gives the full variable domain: NAGVMQNPRHLVRRRGQEARLRCSPMKGHSHVYWYRQLPEEGLKFMVYLQKENIIDESGMPKERFSAEFPKEGPSILRIQQVVRGDSAAYFCASSPQPNSPLHFGNGTRLTVT.

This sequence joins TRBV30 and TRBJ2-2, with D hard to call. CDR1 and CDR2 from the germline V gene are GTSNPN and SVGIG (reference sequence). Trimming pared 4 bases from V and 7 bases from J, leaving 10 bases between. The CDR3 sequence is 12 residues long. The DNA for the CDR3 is TGTGCCTGGAAATCTGGCCTCGGGGAGCTGTTTTTT. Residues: CAWKSGLGELFF.

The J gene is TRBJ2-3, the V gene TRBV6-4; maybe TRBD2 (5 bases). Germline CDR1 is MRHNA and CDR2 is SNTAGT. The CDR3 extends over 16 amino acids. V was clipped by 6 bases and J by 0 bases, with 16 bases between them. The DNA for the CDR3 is TGTGCCAGCAGGTTTGCGGGTACCTCTAGCACAGATACGCAGTATTTT. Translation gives CASRFAGTSSTDTQYF.

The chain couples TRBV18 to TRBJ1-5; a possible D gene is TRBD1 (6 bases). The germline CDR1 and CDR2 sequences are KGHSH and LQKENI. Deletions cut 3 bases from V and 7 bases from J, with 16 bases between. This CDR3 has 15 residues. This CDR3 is CASSPPGNRDQPQHF. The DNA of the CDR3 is TGTGCCAGCTCACCTCCAGGGAACAGGGACCAGCCCCAGCATTTT. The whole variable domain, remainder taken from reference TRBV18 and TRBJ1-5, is NAGVMQNPRHLVRRRGQEARLRCSPMKGHSHVYWYRQLPEEGLKFMVYLQKENIIDESGMPKERFSAEFPKEGPSILRIQQVVRGDSAAYFCASSPPGNRDQPQHFGDGTRLSIL.

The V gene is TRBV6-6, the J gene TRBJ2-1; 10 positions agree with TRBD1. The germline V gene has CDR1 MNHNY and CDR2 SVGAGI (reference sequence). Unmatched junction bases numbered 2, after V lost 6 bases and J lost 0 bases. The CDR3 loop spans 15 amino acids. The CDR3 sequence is CASSDRGPSYNEQFF. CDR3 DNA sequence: TGTGCCAGCAGCGACAGGGGGCCCTCCTACAATGAGCAGTTCTTC.